This T cell receptor beta chain was observed in a study of identifying expanded T cells in peripheral blood. No infections or other immune events were documented during collection. Assay used: immunoSEQ multiplex PCR; TCRdb lists only in-frame clones, some missing. The table includes 95,000 to 100,000 clones, 87% detected once. CDR1 MNHEY and CDR2 SVGAGI come from the germline V gene. The CDR3 runs to 13 residues. The junction had 11 bases not matched to a gene; V was cut back by 7 bases and J by 9 bases. The specimen sequenced was blood. The V call is TRBV6-5, the J call TRBJ2-5; 7 bases agree with TRBD2. The receptor comes from a person aged 18-70 years in good health. CDR3 protein: CASTNTAAGAQYF. As DNA, the CDR3 is TGTGCCAGCACTAATACGGCCGCGGGGGCCCAGTACTTC.